Listed below are T cell receptor beta chains from one sample, sequenced in a study of T cells in Graves' hyperthyroidism and ophthalmopathy. TCRdb redid the calling of the multiplex PCR reads with MiXCR, one entry per CDR3 protein. The sample yields 95,000 to 110,000 distinct CDR3 sequences, around a sixth seen once. The sequenced sample consisted of blood. Receptor source: a woman aged 45-59 years with Graves' hyperthyroidism. CDR3s leave out the opening cysteine and the closing phenylalanine or tryptophan.

V | CDR3
TRBV4-1 | ASSQEAGRASYNEQF
TRBV2 | ASSEHSSQEQY
TRBV27 | ASTRRAVTTDTQY
TRBV18 | ASSPLIGEQF
TRBV24-1 | ATSDPTTDGPYGYT
TRBV19 | ASSQTVSYGTGELF
TRBV5-4 | ASSGGLAGGRSGANVLT
TRBV20-1 | SARAGLYGYT
TRBV28 | ASSPGGRTDTQY
TRBV28 | ASSVGTSDRETQY
TRBV5-1 | ASSLGTFYTEAF
TRBV14 | ASSQVPSGLGEQF
TRBV5-1 | ASNTGTGYEQY
TRBV7-2 | ASSLVYQRTDTQY
TRBV10-2 | ASSEGGGAPYEQY
TRBV3-1 | ASSQAPKYIQY